This T cell receptor (beta chain) stems from a study of CD8 T cells in Susac syndrome. An input of about 0.5 to 1 ug of RNA was subjected to reverse transcription using random hexamers. TCRdb re-called the immunoSEQ multiplex PCR reads with MiXCR, one entry per CDR3 protein. Of under 200,000 distinct CDR3 sequences in the sample, over 85% are singletons; the top ten hold about 0.094%. Between the trimmed V and J ends, which lost 1 base and 3 bases, there was a span of 7 bases. Germline CDR1 SQVTM, CDR2 ANQGSEA. This CDR3 is built from 13 residues. This rearrangement joins TRBV29-1 to TRBJ1-5, with D unclear. The TCR comes from a human donor in good health. The sample taken for sequencing was CD4+ T cells from PBMCs. The CDR3 nucleotides read TGCAGCGTTGAAGTGGGCCCCAATCAGCCCCAGCATTTT. It translates to CSVEVGPNQPQHF.